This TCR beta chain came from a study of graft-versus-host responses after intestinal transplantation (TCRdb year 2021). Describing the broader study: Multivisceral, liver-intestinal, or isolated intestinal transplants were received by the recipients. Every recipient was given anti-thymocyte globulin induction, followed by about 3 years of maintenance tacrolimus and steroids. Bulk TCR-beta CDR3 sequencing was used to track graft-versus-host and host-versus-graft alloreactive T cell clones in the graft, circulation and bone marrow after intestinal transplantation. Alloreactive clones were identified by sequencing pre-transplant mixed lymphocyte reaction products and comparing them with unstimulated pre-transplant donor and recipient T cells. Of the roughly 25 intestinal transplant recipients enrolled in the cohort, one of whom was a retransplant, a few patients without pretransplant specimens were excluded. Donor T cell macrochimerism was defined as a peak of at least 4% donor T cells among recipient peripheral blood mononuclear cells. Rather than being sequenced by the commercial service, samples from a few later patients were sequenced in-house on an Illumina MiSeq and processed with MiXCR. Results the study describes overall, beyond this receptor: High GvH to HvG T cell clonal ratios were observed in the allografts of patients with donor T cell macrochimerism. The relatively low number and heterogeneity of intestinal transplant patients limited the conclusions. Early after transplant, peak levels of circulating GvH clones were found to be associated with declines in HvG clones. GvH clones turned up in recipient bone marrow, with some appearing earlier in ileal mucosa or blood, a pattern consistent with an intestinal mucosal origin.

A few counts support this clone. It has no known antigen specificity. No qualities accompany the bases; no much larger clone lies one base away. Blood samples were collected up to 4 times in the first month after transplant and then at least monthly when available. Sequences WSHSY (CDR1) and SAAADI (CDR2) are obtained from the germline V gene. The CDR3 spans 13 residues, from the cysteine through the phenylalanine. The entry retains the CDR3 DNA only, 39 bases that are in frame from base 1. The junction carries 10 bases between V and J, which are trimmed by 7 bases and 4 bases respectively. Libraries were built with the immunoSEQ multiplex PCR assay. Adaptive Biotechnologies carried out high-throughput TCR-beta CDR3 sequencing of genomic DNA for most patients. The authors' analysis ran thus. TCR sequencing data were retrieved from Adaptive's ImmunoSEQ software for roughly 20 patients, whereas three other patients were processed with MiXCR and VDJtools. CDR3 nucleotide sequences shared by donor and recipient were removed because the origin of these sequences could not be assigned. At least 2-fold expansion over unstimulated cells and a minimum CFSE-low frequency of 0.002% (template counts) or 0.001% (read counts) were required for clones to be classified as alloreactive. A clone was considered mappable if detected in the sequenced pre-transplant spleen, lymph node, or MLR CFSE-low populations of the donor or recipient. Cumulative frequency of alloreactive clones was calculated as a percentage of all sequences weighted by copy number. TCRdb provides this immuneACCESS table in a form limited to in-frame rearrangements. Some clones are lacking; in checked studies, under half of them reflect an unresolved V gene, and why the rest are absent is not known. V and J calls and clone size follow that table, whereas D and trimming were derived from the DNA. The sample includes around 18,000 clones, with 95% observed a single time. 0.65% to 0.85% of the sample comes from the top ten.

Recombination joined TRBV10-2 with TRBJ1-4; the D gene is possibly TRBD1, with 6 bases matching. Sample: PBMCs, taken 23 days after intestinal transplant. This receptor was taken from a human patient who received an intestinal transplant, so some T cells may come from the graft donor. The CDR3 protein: CASTDRLNEKLFF. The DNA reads TGCGCCAGCACGGACAGACTTAATGAAAAACTGTTTTTT.